The 21 T cell receptor beta chains presented below share a single source sample, sequenced in a study of T cell responses to AZD1222 COVID-19 vaccine. TCRdb keeps only in-frame clones here, not all; method: immunoSEQ multiplex PCR. The sample holds approximately 150,000 clones, 70% to 90% seen once. Specimen: peripheral blood, collected 28 days after the second AZD1222 dose. These receptors originate from an adult who received the AZD1222 COVID-19 vaccine.

The CDR3: CASSSAGGGTEAFF. DNA of the CDR3: TGTGCCAGCAGCTCTGCGGGGGGGGGCACTGAAGCTTTCTTT. The chain couples TRBV13 to TRBJ1-1; D is perhaps TRBD1 (5 bases). The CDR3 runs 14 residues. Germline values: CDR1 PRHDT, CDR2 FYEKMQ (reference sequence). With 4 bases removed from V and 4 bases from J, the gap between germline ends came to 13 bases.

This rearrangement joins TRBV7-8 to TRBJ2-2, with D uncertain. In germline, CDR1 is SGHVS, CDR2 FQNEAQ. This CDR3 comprises 14 residues. Trimming removed 5 bases from V and 2 bases from J, with 9 bases in between. The DNA of the CDR3 is TGTGCCAGCAGCCCCACCGCTAACACCGGGGAGCTGTTTTTT. Protein product: CASSPTANTGELFF. The whole variable domain, remainder taken from reference TRBV7-8 and TRBJ2-2, is GAGVSQSPRYKVAKRGQDVALRCDPISGHVSLFWYQQALGQGPEFLTYFQNEAQLDKSGLPSDRFFAERPEGSVSTLKIQRTQQEDSAVYLCASSPTANTGELFFGEGSRLTVL.

The CDR3 reads CASSYGTGGSYGYTF. The CDR3 nucleotides are TGTGCCAGCAGTTATGGGACAGGGGGTTCATATGGCTACACCTTC. V and J are TRBV7-2 and TRBJ1-2; TRBD1 agrees at 11 bases. The J segment lost 5 bases and the V segment lost 6 bases, leaving 8 bases of the junction unmatched. The CDR3 has 15 amino acids. Germline loops: CDR1 SGHTA, CDR2 FQGNSA.

This sequence joins TRBV3-1 (or the pseudogene TRBV3-2) and TRBJ2-3; D gene uncertain. Germline lookup yields CDR1 LGHDT and CDR2 YNNKEL (reference sequence). V dropped 3 bases and J dropped 4 bases, with 2 bases sitting between them. The CDR3 loop spans 11 amino acids. The CDR3 reads CASSHADTQYF. The CDR3 region has the DNA TGTGCCAGCAGCCACGCAGATACGCAGTATTTT.

This chain joins TRBV11-2 and TRBJ1-1, with D unclear. CDR3 length equals 15 residues. In germline, CDR1 is SGHAT, CDR2 FQNNGV. Trimming left V 6 bases short and J 0 bases short, with 14 bases between. The CDR3 loop is CASRQSLGMNTEAFF. The CDR3, as DNA: TGTGCCAGCAGACAGTCCCTGGGAATGAACACTGAAGCTTTCTTT.

The rearrangement joins TRBV28 to TRBJ2-2, with TRBD2 identical over 8 bases. After removal of 8 bases from V and 1 base from J, the junction contained 9 bases not matched to a gene. This CDR3 spans 16 amino acids. CDR1 is MDHEN and CDR2 is SYDVKM in the germline V gene. CDR3 sequence (DNA): TGTGCCAGCTGGTCGGGGGGGTTATTGAACACCGGGGAGCTGTTTTTT. Encoded protein: CASWSGGLLNTGELFF.

The V and J genes are TRBV12-3 or TRBV12-4 and TRBJ1-2, with D hard to call. This CDR3 region has 10 residues. The germline V and J ends were trimmed by 5 bases and 4 bases, with 2 bases remaining between them. CDR3 DNA sequence: TGTGCCAGCAGTCTCTATGGCTACACCTTC. Translating it yields CASSLYGYTF.

Here the CDR3 DNA reads TGTGCCAGCAGCGTGGACAGGGTGGAGAATTCACCCCTCCACTTT. It is translated as CASSVDRVENSPLHF. The chain joins TRBV9 to TRBJ1-6, with 8 bases matching TRBD1. The CDR3 extends over 15 amino acids. Germline V lookup: CDR1 SGDLS, CDR2 YYNGEE. The ends lost 2 bases at V and 7 bases at J; junction bases unmatched: 5.

This clone has a handful of counts. The chain recombines TRBV29-1 with TRBJ2-3, with TRBD2 matching over 9 bases. V gave up 0 bases and J gave up 4 bases; unmatched junction bases: 11. The CDR3 is 17 amino acids. Germline assignment: CDR1 SQVTM and CDR2 ANQGSEA. CDR3 DNA sequence: TGCAGCGTTGAAGATTTTAGGCCGCGGGAGGGCGCAGATACGCAGTATTTT. It yields the protein CSVEDFRPREGADTQYF.

The chain joins TRBV10-3 to TRBJ1-2, with a tentative D call TRBD1 (5 bases). The V end was cut by 10 bases, the J end by 2 bases, with 20 bases between. The CDR3 is 15 amino acids. Germline values: CDR1 ENHRY, CDR2 SYGVKD. In DNA, the CDR3 is TGTGCCACCGGCGTTGAGGGGACTTTCAACTATGGCTACACCTTC. Translating gives CATGVEGTFNYGYTF.

This chain joins TRBV30 and TRBJ2-1; D not resolved. Deletions cut 2 bases from V and 4 bases from J, with 6 bases between. This CDR3 comprises 12 residues. Germline-derived CDR1 and CDR2 are GTSNPN and SVGIG (reference sequence). DNA for the CDR3: TGTGCCTGGAGTCCACGGTACAATGAGCAGTTCTTC. It is translated as CAWSPRYNEQFF.

This clone appeared once. This rearrangement joins TRBV11-2 to TRBJ2-1; the D gene is possibly TRBD2 (6 bases). Germline V gene lookup returns CDR1 SGHAT and CDR2 FQNNGV. The V gene lost 0 bases and the J gene lost 7 bases, with 16 bases spanning the gap. This CDR3 is 16 amino acids long. The CDR3 protein is CASSLDWSGRGNEQFF. The CDR3 nucleotides read TGTGCCAGCAGCTTAGATTGGAGCGGGCGCGGGAATGAGCAGTTCTTC.

A single count supports this clone. The rearrangement uses TRBV18 and TRBJ2-1; perhaps TRBD2 as D (6 bases). This CDR3 is 14 amino acids long. Trimming removed 1 base from V and 8 bases from J, with 12 bases in between. Germline V lookup: CDR1 KGHSH, CDR2 LQKENI. CDR3 nucleotide sequence: TGTGCCAGCTCACCACGTCGGGGGTTTGATGAGCAGTTCTTC. As protein: CASSPRRGFDEQFF.

The rearrangement uses TRBV6-5 and TRBJ1-1; no firm D call. The ends were cut back, 6 bases at V and 7 bases at J, with 9 bases in the middle. In germline, CDR1 is MNHEY, CDR2 SVGAGI. The CDR3 is made up of 11 amino acids. In DNA form, the CDR3 reads TGTGCCAGCAGGTCCGGGTTTGAAGCTTTCTTT. As protein: CASRSGFEAFF.

The chain is built from TRBV5-8 and TRBJ1-3; the D gene is possibly TRBD1 (5 bases). The CDR3 consists of 17 residues. Germline CDR1 reads SGHTS; CDR2 reads YDEGEE. V was pared by 4 bases and J by 2 bases, with 19 bases between. The CDR3 DNA reads TGTGCCAGCAGCCCCGGGGAGGGGCGAGGAGCTGGAAACACCATATATTTT. This translates into CASSPGEGRGAGNTIYF.

The rearrangement joins TRBV7-9 to TRBJ2-3; the D is unclear. Trimming removed 5 bases at V and 4 bases at J, with 10 bases between. Germline V lookup: CDR1 SEHNR, CDR2 FQNEAQ (reference sequence). The CDR3 runs to 13 residues. The CDR3 DNA reads TGTGCCAGCAGCCCGGTCTCGGCAGATACGCAGTATTTT. It is translated as CASSPVSADTQYF. Based on the CDR3 plus reference TRBV7-9 and TRBJ2-3, the full variable domain is DTGVSQNPRHKITKRGQNVTFRCDPISEHNRLYWYRQTLGQGPEFLTYFQNEAQLEKSRLLSDRFSAERPKGSFSTLEIQRTEQGDSAMYLCASSPVSADTQYFGPGTRLTVL.

V gene TRBV3-1 (or the pseudogene TRBV3-2) combines with J gene TRBJ2-5; possible D gene TRBD1, 7 bases. The CDR3 is 19 amino acids. V dropped 0 bases and J dropped 3 bases, with 23 bases sitting between them. Germline V gives CDR1 LGHDT, CDR2 YNNKEL (reference sequence). The CDR3 DNA reads TGTGCCAGCAGCCAAGATCGGGCAGGGGGAGGTAGAAAAAAAGAGACCCAGTACTTC. Translated: CASSQDRAGGGRKKETQYF.

The chain couples TRBV9 to TRBJ2-1; TRBD2 matches at 8 bases. The CDR3 consists of 18 residues. The trim removed 1 base at V and 0 bases at J, leaving 9 bases unmatched. Germline V gives CDR1 SGDLS, CDR2 YYNGEE. The CDR3 here is CASSVPLAGAYSYNEQFF. The CDR3 DNA reads as TGTGCCAGCAGCGTACCCCTAGCGGGTGCCTACTCCTACAATGAGCAGTTCTTC.

This clone was seen a handful of times. This rearrangement joins TRBV7-9 to TRBJ1-5; TRBD1 agrees at 8 bases. J gave up 3 bases and V 5 bases, and 3 bases lay outside the gene matches. The CDR3 is 14 residues long. CDR1 SEHNR and CDR2 FQNEAQ come from the germline V gene (reference sequence). Written as DNA, the CDR3 is TGTGCCAGCAGCCAGGGGGCGAACAATCAGCCCCAGCATTTT. It encodes CASSQGANNQPQHF.

The V and J genes are TRBV15 and TRBJ2-2; D is unclear. Germline V lookup: CDR1 LNHNV, CDR2 YYDKDF (reference sequence). There are 12 residues in the CDR3. V was trimmed by 5 bases and J by 7 bases, leaving 8 bases between them. The CDR3 DNA follows: TGTGCCACCAGCCCCTTGGACGGGGAGCTGTTTTTT. Its translation: CATSPLDGELFF.

The chain joins TRBV7-9 to TRBJ2-7, with D possibly matching TRBD2 (6 bases). CDR1 and CDR2 (germline): SEHNR, FQNEAQ (reference sequence). V shed 5 bases and J shed 0 bases, with 14 bases lying between them. The CDR3 has 15 residues. In DNA, the CDR3 is TGTGCCAGCAGCCTCAGGGACTCAGCCTCCTACGAGCAGTACTTC. It codes for CASSLRDSASYEQYF.